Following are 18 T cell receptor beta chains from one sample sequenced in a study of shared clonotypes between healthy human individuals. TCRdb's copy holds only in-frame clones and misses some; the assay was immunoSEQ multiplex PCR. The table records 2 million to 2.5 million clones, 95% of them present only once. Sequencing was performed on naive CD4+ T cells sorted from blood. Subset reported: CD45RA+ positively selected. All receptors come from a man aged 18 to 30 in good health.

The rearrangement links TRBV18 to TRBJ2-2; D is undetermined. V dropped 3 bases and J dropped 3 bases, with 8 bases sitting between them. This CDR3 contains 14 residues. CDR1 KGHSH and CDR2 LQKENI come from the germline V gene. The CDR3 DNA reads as TGTGCCAGCTCACCGCCGTCATACACCGGGGAGCTGTTTTTT. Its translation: CASSPPSYTGELFF. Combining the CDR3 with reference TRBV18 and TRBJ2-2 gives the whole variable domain NAGVMQNPRHLVRRRGQEARLRCSPMKGHSHVYWYRQLPEEGLKFMVYLQKENIIDESGMPKERFSAEFPKEGPSILRIQQVVRGDSAAYFCASSPPSYTGELFFGEGSRLTVL.

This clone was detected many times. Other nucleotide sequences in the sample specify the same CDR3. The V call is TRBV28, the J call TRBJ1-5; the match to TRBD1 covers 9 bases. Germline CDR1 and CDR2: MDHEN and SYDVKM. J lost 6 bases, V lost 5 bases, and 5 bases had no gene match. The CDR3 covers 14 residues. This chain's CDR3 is CASSPGQGGQPQHF. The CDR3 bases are TGTGCCAGCAGTCCGGGACAGGGCGGTCAGCCCCAGCATTTT.

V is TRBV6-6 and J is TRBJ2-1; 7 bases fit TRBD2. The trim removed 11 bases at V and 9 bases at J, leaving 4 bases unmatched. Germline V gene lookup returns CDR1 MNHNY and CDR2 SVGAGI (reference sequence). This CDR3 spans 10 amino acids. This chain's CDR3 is CAAGGSEQFF. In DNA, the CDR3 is TGTGCCGCCGGGGGGAGTGAGCAGTTCTTC.

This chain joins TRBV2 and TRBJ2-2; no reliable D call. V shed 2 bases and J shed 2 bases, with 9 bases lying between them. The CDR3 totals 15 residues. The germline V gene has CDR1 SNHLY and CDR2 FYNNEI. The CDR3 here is CASSEKRINTGELFF. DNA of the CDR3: TGTGCCAGCAGTGAAAAACGGATAAACACCGGGGAGCTGTTTTTT.

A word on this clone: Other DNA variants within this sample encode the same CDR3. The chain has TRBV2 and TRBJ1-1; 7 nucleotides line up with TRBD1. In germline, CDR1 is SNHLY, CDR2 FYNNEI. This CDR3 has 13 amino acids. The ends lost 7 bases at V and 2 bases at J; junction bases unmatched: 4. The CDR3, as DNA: TGTGCCAGCAATGGACAGGCAAACACTGAAGCTTTCTTT. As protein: CASNGQANTEAFF.

The CDR3 DNA is TGCGCCAGCAGCAGACAGGGGGCGGGAACTGAAGCTTTCTTT. Translated, it gives CASSRQGAGTEAFF. The J gene is TRBJ1-1, the V gene TRBV5-1, with 10 bases aligning to TRBD1. The CDR3 runs 14 residues. Looked up from germline, CDR1 is SGHRS and CDR2 is YFSETQ. V was clipped by 4 bases and J by 5 bases; unmatched bases: 5.

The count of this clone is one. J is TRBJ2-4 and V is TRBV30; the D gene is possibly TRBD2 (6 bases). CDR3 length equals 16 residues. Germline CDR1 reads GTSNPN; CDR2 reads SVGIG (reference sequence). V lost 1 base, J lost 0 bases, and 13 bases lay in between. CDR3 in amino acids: CAWSASMGLAKNIQYF. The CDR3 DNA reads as TGTGCCTGGAGTGCCTCAATGGGACTAGCCAAAAACATTCAGTACTTC.

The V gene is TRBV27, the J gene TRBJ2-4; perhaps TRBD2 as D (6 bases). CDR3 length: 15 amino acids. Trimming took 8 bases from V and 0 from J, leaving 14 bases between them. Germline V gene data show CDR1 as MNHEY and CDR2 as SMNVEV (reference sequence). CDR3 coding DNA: TGTGCCAGCCGCGGGACTTCTCTAGCCAAAAACATTCAGTACTTC. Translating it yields CASRGTSLAKNIQYF.

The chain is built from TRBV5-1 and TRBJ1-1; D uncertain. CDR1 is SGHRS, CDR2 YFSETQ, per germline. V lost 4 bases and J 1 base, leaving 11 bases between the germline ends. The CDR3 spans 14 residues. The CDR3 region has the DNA TGCGCCAGCAGCCGTGACACGGGGAACACTGAAGCTTTCTTT. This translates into CASSRDTGNTEAFF.

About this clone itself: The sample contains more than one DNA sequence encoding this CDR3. The CDR3 here is CASSDWGTQETQYF. For the CDR3, the DNA is TGTGCCAGCAGTGATTGGGGGACCCAAGAGACCCAGTACTTC. V usage is TRBV2 and J usage is TRBJ2-5; D is perhaps TRBD1 or TRBD2 (5 bases each). Germline V CDR1 and CDR2: SNHLY, FYNNEI. This CDR3 spans 14 amino acids. V was cut by 3 bases and J by 1 base, with 9 bases left in between.

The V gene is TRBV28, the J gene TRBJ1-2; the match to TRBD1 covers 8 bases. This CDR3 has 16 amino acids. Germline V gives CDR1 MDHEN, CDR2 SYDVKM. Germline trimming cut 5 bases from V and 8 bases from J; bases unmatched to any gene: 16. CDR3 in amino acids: CASSPNRGTGHSGYTF. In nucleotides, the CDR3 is TGTGCCAGCAGTCCAAACCGGGGGACAGGCCATTCCGGCTACACCTTC.

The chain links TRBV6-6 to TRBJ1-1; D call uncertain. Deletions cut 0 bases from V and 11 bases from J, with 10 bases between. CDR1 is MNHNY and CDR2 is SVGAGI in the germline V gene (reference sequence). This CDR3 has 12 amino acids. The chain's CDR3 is CASSYSEGMAFF. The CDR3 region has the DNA TGTGCCAGCAGTTACTCAGAGGGTATGGCTTTCTTT.

DNA for the CDR3: TGTGCCAGCAGTGAGACAACGGGCTATGGCTACACCTTC. Translating it yields CASSETTGYGYTF. The rearrangement links TRBV6-1 to TRBJ1-2; no clear D. The V gene's germline CDR1 is MNHNS and CDR2 SASEGT. The CDR3 runs to 13 residues. V was clipped by 3 bases and J by 4 bases, with 9 bases between them.

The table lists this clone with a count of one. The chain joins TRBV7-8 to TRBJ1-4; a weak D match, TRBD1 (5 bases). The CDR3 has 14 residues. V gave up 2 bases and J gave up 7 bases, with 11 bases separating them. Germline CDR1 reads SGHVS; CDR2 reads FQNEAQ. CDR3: CASSLQGAGEKLFF. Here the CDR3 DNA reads TGTGCCAGCAGCTTACAAGGGGCGGGTGAAAAACTGTTTTTT.

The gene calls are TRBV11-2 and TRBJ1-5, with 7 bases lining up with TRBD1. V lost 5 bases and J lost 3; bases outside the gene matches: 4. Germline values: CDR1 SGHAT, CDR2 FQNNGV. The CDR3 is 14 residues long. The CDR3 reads CASSRDSFNQPQHF. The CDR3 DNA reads TGTGCCAGCAGCCGGGACAGTTTCAATCAGCCCCAGCATTTT.

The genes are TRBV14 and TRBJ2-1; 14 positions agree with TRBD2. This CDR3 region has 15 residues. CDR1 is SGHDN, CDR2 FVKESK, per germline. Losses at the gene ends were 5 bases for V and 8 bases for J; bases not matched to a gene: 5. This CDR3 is CASSLTSGGAYEQFF. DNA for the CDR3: TGTGCCAGCAGCTTGACTAGCGGGGGGGCCTATGAGCAGTTCTTC.

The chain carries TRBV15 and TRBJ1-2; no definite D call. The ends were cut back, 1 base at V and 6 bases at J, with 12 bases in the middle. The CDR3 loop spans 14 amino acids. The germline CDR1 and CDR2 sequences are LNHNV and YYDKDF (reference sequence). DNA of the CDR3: TGTGCCACCAGCAGAGGGGGAGGCTCACATGGCTACACCTTC. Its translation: CATSRGGGSHGYTF. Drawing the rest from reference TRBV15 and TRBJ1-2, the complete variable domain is DAMVIQNPRYQVTQFGKPVTLSCSQTLNHNVMYWYQQKSSQAPKLLFHYYDKDFNNEADTPDNFQSRRPNTSFCFLDIRSPGLGDTAMYLCATSRGGGSHGYTFGSGTRLTVV.

CDR3 DNA: TGTGCCAGCTCACCATTGTCTTTACCGGGACAGGGAAAGTTTTTT. Protein: CASSPLSLPGQGKFF. The chain uses TRBV18 and TRBJ1-4; 9 nucleotides agree with TRBD1. The CDR3 has 15 amino acids. Trimming took 2 bases from V and 16 from J; bases not matched to a gene: 14. Germline assignment: CDR1 KGHSH and CDR2 LQKENI.